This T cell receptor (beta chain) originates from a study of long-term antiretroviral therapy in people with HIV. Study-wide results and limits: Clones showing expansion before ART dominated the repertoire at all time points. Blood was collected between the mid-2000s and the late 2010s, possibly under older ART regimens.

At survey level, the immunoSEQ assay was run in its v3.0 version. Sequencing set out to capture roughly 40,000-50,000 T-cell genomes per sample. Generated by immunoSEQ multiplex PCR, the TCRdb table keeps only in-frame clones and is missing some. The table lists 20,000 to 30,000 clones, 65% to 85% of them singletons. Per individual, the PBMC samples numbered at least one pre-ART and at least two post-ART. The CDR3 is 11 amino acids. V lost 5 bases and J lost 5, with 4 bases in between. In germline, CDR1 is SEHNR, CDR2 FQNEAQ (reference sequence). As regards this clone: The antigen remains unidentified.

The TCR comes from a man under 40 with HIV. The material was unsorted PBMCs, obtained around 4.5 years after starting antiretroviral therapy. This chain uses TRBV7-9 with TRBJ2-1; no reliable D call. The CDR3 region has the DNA TGTGCCAGCAGCATGAACAATGAGCAGTTCTTC. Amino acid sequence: CASSMNNEQFF.